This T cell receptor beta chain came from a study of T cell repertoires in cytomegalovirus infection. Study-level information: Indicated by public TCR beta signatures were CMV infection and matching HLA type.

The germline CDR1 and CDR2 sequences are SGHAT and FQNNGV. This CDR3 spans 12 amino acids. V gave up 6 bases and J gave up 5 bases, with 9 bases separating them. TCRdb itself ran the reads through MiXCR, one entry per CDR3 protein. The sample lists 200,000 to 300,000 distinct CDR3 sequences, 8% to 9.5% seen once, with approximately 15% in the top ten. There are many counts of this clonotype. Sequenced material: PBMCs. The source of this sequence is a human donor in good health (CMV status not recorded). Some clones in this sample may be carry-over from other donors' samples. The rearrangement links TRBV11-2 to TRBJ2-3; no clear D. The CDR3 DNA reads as TGTGCCAGCAGTTCCCGCGGAGATACGCAGTATTTT. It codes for CASSSRGDTQYF.